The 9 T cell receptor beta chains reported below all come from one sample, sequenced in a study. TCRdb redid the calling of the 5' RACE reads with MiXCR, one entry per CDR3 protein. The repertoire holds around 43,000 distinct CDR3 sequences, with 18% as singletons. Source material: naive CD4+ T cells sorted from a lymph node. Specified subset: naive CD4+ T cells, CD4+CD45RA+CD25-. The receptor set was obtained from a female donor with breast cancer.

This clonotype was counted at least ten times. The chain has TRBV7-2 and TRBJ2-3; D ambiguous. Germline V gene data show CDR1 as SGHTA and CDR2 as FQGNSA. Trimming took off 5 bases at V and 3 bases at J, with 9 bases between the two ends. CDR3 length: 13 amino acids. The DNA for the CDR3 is TGTGCCAGCAGCCCCCCTAAAACAGATACGCAGTATTTT. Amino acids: CASSPPKTDTQYF.

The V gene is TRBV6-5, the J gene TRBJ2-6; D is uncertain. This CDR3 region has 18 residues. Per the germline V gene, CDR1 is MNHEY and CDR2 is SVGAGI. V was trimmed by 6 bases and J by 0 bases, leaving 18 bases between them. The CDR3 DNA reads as TGTGCCAGCAGGGGTCTAGGACGACGGAACTCTGGGGCCAACGTCCTGACTTTC. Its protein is CASRGLGRRNSGANVLTF.

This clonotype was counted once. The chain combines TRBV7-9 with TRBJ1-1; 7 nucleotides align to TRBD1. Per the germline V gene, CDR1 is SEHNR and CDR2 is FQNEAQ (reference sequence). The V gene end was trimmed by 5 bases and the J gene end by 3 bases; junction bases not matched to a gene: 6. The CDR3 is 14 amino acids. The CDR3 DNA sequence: TGTGCCAGCAGCCGACAGGGACGTGACACTGAAGCTTTCTTT. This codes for CASSRQGRDTEAFF.

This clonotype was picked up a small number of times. DNA for the CDR3: TGTGCCAGCAGTCGGGCGGGGGCCTACAATGAGCAGTTCTTC. This codes for CASSRAGAYNEQFF. The chain links TRBV6-5 to TRBJ2-1, with 7 bases aligning to TRBD2. Germline lookup yields CDR1 MNHEY and CDR2 SVGAGI. CDR3 size: 14 residues. Unmatched junction bases numbered 3, after V lost 5 bases and J lost 2 bases.

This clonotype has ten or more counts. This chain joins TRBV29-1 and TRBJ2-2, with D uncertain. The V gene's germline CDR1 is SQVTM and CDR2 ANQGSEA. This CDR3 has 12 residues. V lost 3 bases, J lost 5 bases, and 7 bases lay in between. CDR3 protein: CSVDVQTGELFF. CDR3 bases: TGCAGCGTTGATGTCCAGACCGGGGAGCTGTTTTTT.

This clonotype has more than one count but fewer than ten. The CDR3 here is CASSLVAGSYNEQFF. In nucleotides, the CDR3 is TGCGCCAGCAGCTTGGTGGCGGGTTCCTACAATGAGCAGTTCTTC. The chain employs TRBV5-1 and TRBJ2-1; TRBD2 is a possible D gene (5 bases). The CDR3 covers 15 residues. V lost 0 bases, J lost 1 base, and 8 bases lay in between. In germline, CDR1 is SGHRS, CDR2 YFSETQ.

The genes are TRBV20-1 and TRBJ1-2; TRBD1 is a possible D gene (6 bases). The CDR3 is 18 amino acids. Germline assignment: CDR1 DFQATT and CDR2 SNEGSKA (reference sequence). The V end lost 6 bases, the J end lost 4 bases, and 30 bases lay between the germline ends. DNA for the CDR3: TGCAGTGCAGTCCCCAGGGGCCAGGACGAACGGTTAAGCTATGGCTACACCTTC. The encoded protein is CSAVPRGQDERLSYGYTF.

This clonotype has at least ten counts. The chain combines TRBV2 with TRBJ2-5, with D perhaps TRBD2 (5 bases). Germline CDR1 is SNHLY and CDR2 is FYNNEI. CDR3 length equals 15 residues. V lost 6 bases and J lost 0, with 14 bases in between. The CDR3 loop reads CASSDQSGYQETQYF. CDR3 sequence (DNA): TGTGCCAGCAGCGACCAATCGGGGTACCAAGAGACCCAGTACTTC.

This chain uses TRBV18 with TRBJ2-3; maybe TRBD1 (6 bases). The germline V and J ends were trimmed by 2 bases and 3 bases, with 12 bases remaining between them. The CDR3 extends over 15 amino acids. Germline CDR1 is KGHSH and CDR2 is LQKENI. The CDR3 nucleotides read TGTGCCAGCTCACCATCGAAGGGGGATACAGATACGCAGTATTTT. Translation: CASSPSKGDTDTQYF.